A selection of T cell receptor beta chains follows, all from one sample in a study of blood T cell repertoires in COVID-19. The table came from immunoSEQ multiplex PCR; TCRdb's copy has only in-frame clones and leaves some out. The sample holds 150,000 to 200,000 clones; 84% are singletons and the top ten take 7.7%. The sequencing input was peripheral blood. These receptors were obtained from a man aged 35 to 55 who had recovered from COVID-19. Each CDR3 is given with its conserved first and last residue. Fields, in order: D gene, clone size, J gene, V gene, CDR3 DNA, CDR3 protein. The D gene is left open where the match is weak. The size of a clone is reported for some rows only, either as once, few or many, or as a class for expanded clones.

D gene: NA; clone size: NA; J gene: TRBJ1-4; V gene: TRBV5-4; CDR3 DNA: TGTGCCAGCAGCCGGACTCCTGCAACTAATGAAAAACTGTTTTTT; CDR3 protein: CASSRTPATNEKLFF
D gene: NA; clone size: NA; J gene: TRBJ2-5; V gene: TRBV6-5; CDR3 DNA: TGTGCCAGTCTAACAGAAGAGACCCAGTACTTC; CDR3 protein: CASLTEETQYF
D gene: NA; clone size: NA; J gene: TRBJ2-2; V gene: TRBV5-4; CDR3 DNA: TGTGCCAGCAGCTTTATGAGCGCAGCCCCCCGGGAGCTGTTTTTT; CDR3 protein: CASSFMSAAPRELFF
D gene: TRBD2; clone size: NA; J gene: TRBJ2-7; V gene: TRBV6-5; CDR3 DNA: TGTGCCAGCAGACGCACAGGGGTTGCGGGGGGGGAGCAGTACTTC; CDR3 protein: CASRRTGVAGGEQYF
D gene: TRBD1; clone size: NA; J gene: TRBJ1-4; V gene: TRBV4-2; CDR3 DNA: TGTGCCAGCAGCCAAGACAGACAGGGCGGTAATGAAAAACTGTTTTTT; CDR3 protein: CASSQDRQGGNEKLFF
D gene: NA; clone size: NA; J gene: TRBJ2-7; V gene: TRBV4-2; CDR3 DNA: TGTGCCAGCAGCCATCGACCCGAAGGGACATACGAGCAGTACTTC; CDR3 protein: CASSHRPEGTYEQYF
D gene: TRBD1; clone size: NA; J gene: TRBJ2-3; V gene: TRBV29-1; CDR3 DNA: TGCAGCGACGGGACAGGGGTCGGAGATACGCAGTATTTT; CDR3 protein: CSDGTGVGDTQYF
D gene: TRBD1; clone size: few; J gene: TRBJ2-7; V gene: TRBV4-1; CDR3 DNA: TGCGCCAGCAGCCAAACAGGGGCGGCGTCTGGGGAGCAGTACTTC; CDR3 protein: CASSQTGAASGEQYF
D gene: NA; clone size: NA; J gene: TRBJ2-5; V gene: TRBV6-5; CDR3 DNA: TGTGCCAGCAGTTACATAGGCTCACCCGGGTCAGAGACCCAGTACTTC; CDR3 protein: CASSYIGSPGSETQYF
D gene: NA; clone size: few; J gene: TRBJ1-5; V gene: TRBV6-1; CDR3 DNA: TGTGCCAGCAGTGATAAGCAGGGGACGTGGGTTAATCAGCCCCAGCATTTT; CDR3 protein: CASSDKQGTWVNQPQHF
D gene: NA; clone size: NA; J gene: TRBJ1-1; V gene: TRBV12-3/TRBV12-4; CDR3 DNA: TGTGCCAGCAGTCACAGGGTTTACACTGAAGCTTTCTTT; CDR3 protein: CASSHRVYTEAFF
D gene: TRBD1; clone size: NA; J gene: TRBJ1-2; V gene: TRBV7-2; CDR3 DNA: TGTGCCAGCAGCCGGGGGAGGACAGGGGGCTATAACGGCTACACCTTC; CDR3 protein: CASSRGRTGGYNGYTF
D gene: NA; clone size: NA; J gene: TRBJ2-1; V gene: TRBV6-5; CDR3 DNA: TGTGCCAGCAGACAGGGCAGTGAGCAGTTCTTC; CDR3 protein: CASRQGSEQFF
D gene: NA; clone size: NA; J gene: TRBJ1-5; V gene: TRBV19; CDR3 DNA: TGTGCCAGTAGTCCGAAGTACAGGGCCCTTTTTAGCCCCCAGCATTTT; CDR3 protein: CASSPKYRALFSPQHF
D gene: TRBD1; clone size: NA; J gene: TRBJ2-7; V gene: TRBV6-2/TRBV6-3; CDR3 DNA: TGTGCCAGCAGTTTTGTGCCGGGACAGGGGATCCACGAGCAGTACTTC; CDR3 protein: CASSFVPGQGIHEQYF
D gene: NA; clone size: NA; J gene: TRBJ2-5; V gene: TRBV7-2; CDR3 DNA: TGTGCCAGCAGCTCCTATACCCTAGAGACCCAGTACTTC; CDR3 protein: CASSSYTLETQYF
D gene: TRBD1; clone size: once; J gene: TRBJ1-4; V gene: TRBV7-9; CDR3 DNA: TGTGCCAGCAGCTCCGGGACAGGAGGTGAAAAACTGTTTTTT; CDR3 protein: CASSSGTGGEKLFF
D gene: TRBD2; clone size: NA; J gene: TRBJ2-7; V gene: TRBV4-1; CDR3 DNA: TGCGCCAGCAGCCAAGATCCTACTAGCGGGTGGTACGAGCAGTACTTC; CDR3 protein: CASSQDPTSGWYEQYF
D gene: TRBD1; clone size: NA; J gene: TRBJ2-7; V gene: TRBV7-2; CDR3 DNA: TGTGCCAGCAGACCATCCTCCGGGACAGGAAGACTCGAGCAGTACTTC; CDR3 protein: CASRPSSGTGRLEQYF
D gene: TRBD1; clone size: NA; J gene: TRBJ2-7; V gene: TRBV3-1/TRBV3-2; CDR3 DNA: TGTGCCAGCAGCCAAGCGGACAGGGCTAGGCAGTACTTC; CDR3 protein: CASSQADRARQYF
D gene: NA; clone size: once; J gene: TRBJ1-4; V gene: TRBV28; CDR3 DNA: TGTGCCAGCAGTTTGGGGGGAGGGGCGGATGAAAAACTGTTTTTT; CDR3 protein: CASSLGGGADEKLFF
D gene: TRBD2; clone size: NA; J gene: TRBJ2-5; V gene: TRBV6-6; CDR3 DNA: TGTGCCAGCAGTCCTTCGGTCGGGCTAGCGGGAGTAGGTGAGACCCAGTACTTC; CDR3 protein: CASSPSVGLAGVGETQYF
D gene: TRBD2; clone size: NA; J gene: TRBJ2-7; V gene: TRBV6-5; CDR3 DNA: TGTGCCAGCAGTCAGACTAGCGGGAGGTACGAGCAGTACTTC; CDR3 protein: CASSQTSGRYEQYF
D gene: NA; clone size: NA; J gene: TRBJ2-7; V gene: TRBV19; CDR3 DNA: TGTGCCAGCCAATCCAGGGGCCCAACCTACGAGCAGTACTTC; CDR3 protein: CASQSRGPTYEQYF
D gene: NA; clone size: NA; J gene: TRBJ1-1; V gene: TRBV7-2; CDR3 DNA: TGTGCCAGCAGCCTTAACCAGGGTCGGACTGAAGCTTTCTTT; CDR3 protein: CASSLNQGRTEAFF